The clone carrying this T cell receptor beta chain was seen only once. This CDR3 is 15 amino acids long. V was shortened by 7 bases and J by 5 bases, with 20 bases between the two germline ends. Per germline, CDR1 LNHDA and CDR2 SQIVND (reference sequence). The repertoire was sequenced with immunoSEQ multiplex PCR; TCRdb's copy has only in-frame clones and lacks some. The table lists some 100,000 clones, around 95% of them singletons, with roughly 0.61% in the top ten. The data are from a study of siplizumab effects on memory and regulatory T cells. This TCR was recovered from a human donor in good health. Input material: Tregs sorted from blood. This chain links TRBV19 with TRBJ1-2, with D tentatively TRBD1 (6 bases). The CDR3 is CASNEGGRATYGYTF. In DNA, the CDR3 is TGTGCCAGTAACGAGGGGGGCCGCGCTACTTATGGCTACACCTTC.